What follows describes a single T cell receptor beta chain. This record belongs to a study of long-term antiretroviral therapy in people with HIV. Across the study: It was about a decade after the earliest samples that the 2015 immediate-ART recommendation appeared.

The CDR3 runs to 15 residues. Trimming pared 1 base from V and 0 bases from J, leaving 7 bases between. In germline, CDR1 is SEHNR, CDR2 FQNEAQ (reference sequence). This was the immunoSEQ v3.0 assay at survey level. The table came from immunoSEQ multiplex PCR; TCRdb's copy has only in-frame clones and leaves some out. Among 8,000 to 10,000 clones listed, approximately 78% were seen once. This chain joins TRBV7-9 and TRBJ2-1; the D is unclear. The source of this sequence is a middle-aged man with HIV. The source was unsorted PBMCs, collected 0.7 years after starting antiretroviral therapy. The CDR3 is CASSLDGGSYNEQFF. The CDR3, as DNA: TGTGCCAGCAGCTTAGACGGTGGCTCCTACAATGAGCAGTTCTTC.